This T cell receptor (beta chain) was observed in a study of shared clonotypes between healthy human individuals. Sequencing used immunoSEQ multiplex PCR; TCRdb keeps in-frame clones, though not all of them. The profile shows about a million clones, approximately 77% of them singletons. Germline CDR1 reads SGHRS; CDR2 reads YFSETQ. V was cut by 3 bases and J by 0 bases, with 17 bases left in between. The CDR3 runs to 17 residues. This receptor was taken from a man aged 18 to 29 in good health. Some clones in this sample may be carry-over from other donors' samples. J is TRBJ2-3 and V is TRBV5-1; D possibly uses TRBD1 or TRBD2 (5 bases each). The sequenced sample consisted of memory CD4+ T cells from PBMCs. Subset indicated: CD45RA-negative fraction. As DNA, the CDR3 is TGCGCCAGCAGCTCCGGGACCCAACCGGCTAGCACAGATACGCAGTATTTT. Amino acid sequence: CASSSGTQPASTDTQYF.